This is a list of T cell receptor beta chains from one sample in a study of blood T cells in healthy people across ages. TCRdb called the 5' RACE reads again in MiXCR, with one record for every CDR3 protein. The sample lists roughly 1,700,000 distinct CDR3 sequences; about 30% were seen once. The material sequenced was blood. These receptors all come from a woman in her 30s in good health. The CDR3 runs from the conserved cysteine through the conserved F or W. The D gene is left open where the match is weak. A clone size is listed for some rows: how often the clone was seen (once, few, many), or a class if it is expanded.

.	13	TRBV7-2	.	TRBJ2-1	TGTGCCAGCAGCTTAGAGAGATATGGTGAGCAGTTCTTC	CASSLERYGEQFF
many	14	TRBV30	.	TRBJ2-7	TGTGCCTGGAGTTTAGGACACCGAACCTACGAGCAGTACTTC	CAWSLGHRTYEQYF
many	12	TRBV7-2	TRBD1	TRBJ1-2	TGTGCCAGCAGCATGACAGGGGGCGGCTACACCTTC	CASSMTGGGYTF
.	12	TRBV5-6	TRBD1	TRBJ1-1	TGTGCCAGCAGCTTGACTGACAGGGTAGCTTTCTTT	CASSLTDRVAFF
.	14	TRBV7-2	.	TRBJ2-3	TGTGCCGGCAGCCGGGCGAGAGGCACAGATACGCAGTATTTT	CAGSRARGTDTQYF
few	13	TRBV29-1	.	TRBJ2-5	TGCAGCGTTGGCCAGGCCCCCCAAGAGACCCAGTACTTC	CSVGQAPQETQYF
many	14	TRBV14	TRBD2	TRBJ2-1	TGTGCCAGCAGCCAACGCGGGAGTTACAATGAGCAGTTCTTC	CASSQRGSYNEQFF
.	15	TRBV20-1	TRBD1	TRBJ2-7	TGCAGTGCTAGGGAAAGAGGGACAGGGGGGCGCGAGCAGTACTTC	CSARERGTGGREQYF
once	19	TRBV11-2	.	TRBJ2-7	TGTGCCAGTAGTACCACCGGGACACCGTTACTCATCGGCACCTACGAGCAGTACTTC	CASSTTGTPLLIGTYEQYF
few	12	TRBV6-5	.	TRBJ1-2	TGTGCCAGCAGGTCTACAGAGGCGGGCTACACCTTC	CASRSTEAGYTF
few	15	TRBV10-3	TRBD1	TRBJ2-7	TGTGCCATCAGTGAGTCGGTGACAGGGGGCTACGAGCAGTACTTC	CAISESVTGGYEQYF
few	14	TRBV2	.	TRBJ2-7	TGTGCCAGTCGCCGGGATGGGGGCAGGTACGAGCAGTACTTC	CASRRDGGRYEQYF
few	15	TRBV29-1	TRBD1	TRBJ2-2	TGCAGCGCCGCGGACAGGGAGTTGGGCACCGGGGAGCTGTTTTTT	CSAADRELGTGELFF
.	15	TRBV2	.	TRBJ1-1	TGTGCCAGCAGTGAAGTGGGACGGGGGAACACTGAAGCTTTCTTT	CASSEVGRGNTEAFF
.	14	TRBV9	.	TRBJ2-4	TGTGCCAGCAGCGTAGAAGGCAGGGTCGGCATTCAGTACTTC	CASSVEGRVGIQYF
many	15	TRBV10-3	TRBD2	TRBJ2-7	TGTGCCATCAGTACGGGGACTAGCGGGACCTACGAGCAGTACTTC	CAISTGTSGTYEQYF
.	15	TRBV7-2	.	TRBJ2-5	TGTGCCAGCAGCTTGGGTTTGGCCCTCCAAGAGACCCAGTACTTC	CASSLGLALQETQYF
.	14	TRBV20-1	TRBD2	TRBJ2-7	TGCAGTGCTAGGACTAGCTTGAGCTCCTACGAGCAGTACTTC	CSARTSLSSYEQYF
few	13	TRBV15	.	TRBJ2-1	TGTGCCACCAGCACCTCGCGGGGCAATGAGCAGTTCTTC	CATSTSRGNEQFF
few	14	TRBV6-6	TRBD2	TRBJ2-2	TGTGCCACTCTAGCGGGGGGGCGAACCGGGGAGCTGTTTTTT	CATLAGGRTGELFF
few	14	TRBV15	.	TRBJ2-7	TGTGCCACCAGCAGAGGACCGGGGGAGTACGAGCAGTACTTC	CATSRGPGEYEQYF
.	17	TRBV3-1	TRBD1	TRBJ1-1	TGTGCCACCCTAAGAACCTCCGGGACAGGGGTTGGAACTGAAGCTTTCTTT	CATLRTSGTGVGTEAFF
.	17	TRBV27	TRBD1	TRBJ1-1	TGTGCCAGCAGCCCAGGACAGGGGGTAGGTCTAGGCACTGAAGCTTTCTTT	CASSPGQGVGLGTEAFF
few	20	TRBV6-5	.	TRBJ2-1	TGTGCCAGCAGTTACTCCCTAGTAGCGAAAATAGGGGGGTCCTACAATGAGCAGTTCTTC	CASSYSLVAKIGGSYNEQFF
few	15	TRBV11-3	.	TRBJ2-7	TGTGCCAGCAGCTCGGGACGCAGGGCCCCGGACGAGCAGTACTTC	CASSSGRRAPDEQYF
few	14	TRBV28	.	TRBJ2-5	TGTGCCAGCAGCCCTCCCCGGGAGCAAGAGACCCAGTACTTC	CASSPPREQETQYF
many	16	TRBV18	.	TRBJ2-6	TGTGCCAGCTCCGAGACACCCACCTCTGGGGCCAACGTCCTGACTTTC	CASSETPTSGANVLTF
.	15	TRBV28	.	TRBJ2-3	TGTGCCAGCAAAGATCGTTCACCTAGCACAGATACGCAGTATTTT	CASKDRSPSTDTQYF
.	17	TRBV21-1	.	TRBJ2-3	TGTGCCAGCAGCCGCCCAAGGGGAGTCGACTGCCCGGATACGCAGTATTTT	CASSRPRGVDCPDTQYF
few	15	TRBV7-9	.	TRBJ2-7	TGTGCCAGCAGCTCACCCGCAGATGCAGCCTACGAGCAGTACTTC	CASSSPADAAYEQYF
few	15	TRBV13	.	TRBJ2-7	TGTGCCAGCAGCTTGGTAGAAACAGCACCCTACGAGCAGTACTTC	CASSLVETAPYEQYF
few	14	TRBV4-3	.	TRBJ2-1	TGCGCCAGCAGCCTCTTACCGGACTACAATGAGCAGTTCTTC	CASSLLPDYNEQFF
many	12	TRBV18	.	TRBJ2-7	TGTGCCAGCTCGCACAGGGAGGACGAGCAGTACTTC	CASSHREDEQYF
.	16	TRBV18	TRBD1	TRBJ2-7	TGTGCCAGCTCACCGTTCGCCGGGACAGGGCCCTACGAGCAGTACTTC	CASSPFAGTGPYEQYF
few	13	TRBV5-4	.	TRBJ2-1	TGTGCCAGCAGCTTGTACGGGTACGATGAGCAGTTCTTC	CASSLYGYDEQFF
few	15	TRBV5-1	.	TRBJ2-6	TGCGCCAGCAGAACGGAATTCTCTGGGGCCAACGTCCTGACTTTC	CASRTEFSGANVLTF
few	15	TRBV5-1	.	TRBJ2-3	TGCGCCAGCAGCTTGGCTAGACAGGGCACAGATACGCAGTATTTT	CASSLARQGTDTQYF
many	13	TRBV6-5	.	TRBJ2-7	TGTGCCAGCAGTTTAGACTCTCGGGGCGAGCAGTACTTC	CASSLDSRGEQYF
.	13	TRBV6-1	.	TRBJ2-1	TGTGCCAGCACTCGAGGGCCAGGGAATGAGCAGTTCTTC	CASTRGPGNEQFF
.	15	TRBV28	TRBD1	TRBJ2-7	TGTGCCTCACAGGCAGGGGGCGTTAGCTCCTACGAGCAGTACTTC	CASQAGGVSSYEQYF
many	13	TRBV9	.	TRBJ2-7	TGTGCCAGCAGCGTAGTTAGTCGAGGCGAGCAGTACTTC	CASSVVSRGEQYF
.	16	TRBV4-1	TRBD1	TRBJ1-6	TGCGCCAGCAGCCAACCGACGGGGACAGTCAATTCACCCCTCCACTTT	CASSQPTGTVNSPLHF
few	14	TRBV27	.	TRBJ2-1	TGTGCCAGCAGCATCAGGGGAGGGGACAATGAGCAGTTCTTC	CASSIRGGDNEQFF
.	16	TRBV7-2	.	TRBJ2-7	TGTGCCAGCAGCCGAACAGTTAAGAGAGATTCCTACGAGCAGTACTTC	CASSRTVKRDSYEQYF
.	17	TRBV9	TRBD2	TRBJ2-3	TGTGCCAGCAGCGTAGTGCCGATAGCGGGGGGGCGGGATACGCAGTATTTT	CASSVVPIAGGRDTQYF
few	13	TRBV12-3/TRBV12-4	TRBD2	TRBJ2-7	TGTGCCACGACTAGCAGCTCCTACAATGAGCAGTACTTC	CATTSSSYNEQYF
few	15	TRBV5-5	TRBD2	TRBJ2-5	TGTGCCAGCAGCCTGGGGACTAGCGGGATGGAGACCCAGTACTTC	CASSLGTSGMETQYF
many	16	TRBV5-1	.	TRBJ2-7	TGCGCCAGCAGCTTGCTAGGAGGGGGCACGAACTACGAGCAGTACTTC	CASSLLGGGTNYEQYF
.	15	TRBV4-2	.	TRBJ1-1	TGTGCCAGCAGCCAAGATGTCAAGGACACCTACGGGGCTTTCTTT	CASSQDVKDTYGAFF
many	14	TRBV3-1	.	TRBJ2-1	TGTGCCAGCAGCAGCGACGGGACCTACAATGAGCAGTTCTTC	CASSSDGTYNEQFF